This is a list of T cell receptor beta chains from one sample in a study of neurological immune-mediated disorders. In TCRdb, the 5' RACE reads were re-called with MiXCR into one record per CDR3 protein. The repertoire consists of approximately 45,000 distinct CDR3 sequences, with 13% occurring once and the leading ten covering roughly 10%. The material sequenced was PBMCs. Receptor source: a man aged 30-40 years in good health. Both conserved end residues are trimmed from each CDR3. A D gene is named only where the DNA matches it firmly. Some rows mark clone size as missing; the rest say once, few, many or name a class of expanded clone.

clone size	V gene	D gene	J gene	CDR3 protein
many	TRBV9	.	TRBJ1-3	ASSFGTGNTIY
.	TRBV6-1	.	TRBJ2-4	ASSDQGSKNIQY
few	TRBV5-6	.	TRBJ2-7	ASSLAGSFGYEQY
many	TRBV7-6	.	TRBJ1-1	ASSPRQDMNTEAF
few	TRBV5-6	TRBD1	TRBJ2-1	ASSWGQGEQF
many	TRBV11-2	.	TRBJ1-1	ASSFGQNTEAF
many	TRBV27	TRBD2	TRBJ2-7	ASSLYGGRGYEQY
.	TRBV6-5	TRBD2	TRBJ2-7	ASSYNPAGGWEQY
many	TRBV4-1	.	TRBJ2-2	ASSQDQGRGPNTGELF
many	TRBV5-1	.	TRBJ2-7	ASSWGDSPYEQY
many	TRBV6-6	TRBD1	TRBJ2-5	ASSYLTGRETQY
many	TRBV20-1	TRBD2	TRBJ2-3	SARDNGLAGATDTQY
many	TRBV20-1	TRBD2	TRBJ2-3	SARGLAEPVLPTDTQY
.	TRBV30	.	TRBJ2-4	ACGHQNIQY
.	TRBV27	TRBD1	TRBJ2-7	ASSEPTGGIYEQY
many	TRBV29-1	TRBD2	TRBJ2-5	SVELAGVVETQY
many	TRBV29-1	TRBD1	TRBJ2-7	SVGQGDYEQY
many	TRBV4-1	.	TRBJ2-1	ASRRVGRGNEQF
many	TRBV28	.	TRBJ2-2	ASSSQRWILTGELF
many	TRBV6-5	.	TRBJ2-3	ASSYSAVLDTQY
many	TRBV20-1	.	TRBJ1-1	SASEGGPEAF
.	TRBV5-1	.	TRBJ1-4	ASSLGSDEKTF
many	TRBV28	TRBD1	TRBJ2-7	ASSVSGTESYEQY
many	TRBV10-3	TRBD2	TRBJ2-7	AISAGGDPQY
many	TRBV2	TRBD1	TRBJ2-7	ASSRQGDYEQY
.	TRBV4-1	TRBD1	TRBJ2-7	ASSQGATGEYEQY